Listed below are T cell receptor beta chains from one sample, sequenced in a study of human T cells and chemical hapten exposure. TCRdb re-called the RACE reads with MiXCR, one entry per CDR3 protein. In the table there are about 400,000 distinct CDR3 sequences, around 6% of which are singletons. Sequenced here: whole blood, sampled in connection with sensitization to the hapten diphenylcyclopropenone (DPC). All receptors derive from a young woman with alopecia areata. Some clones in this sample may be carry-over from other donors' samples. CDR3s include the opening cysteine and the closing phenylalanine or tryptophan. A D gene is named only where the DNA matches it firmly. Clone size is shown for a subset of rows, as once, few, many or a class of expanded clone.

few	-	TRBV14	TRBJ2-1	TGTGCCAGCAGCCAAGTTGCTGGGGGGGGACAAGAGCAGTTCTTC	CASSQVAGGGQEQFF
-	-	TRBV7-2	TRBJ1-3	TGTGCCAGCAGCCAAGGACCCCGGGACCCTAAAGATTTT	CASSQGPRDPKDF
few	-	TRBV3-1	TRBJ1-3	TGTGCCAGCAGCCCCCGGGGCGGGGGGCGAACTGGAAACACCATATATTTT	CASSPRGGGRTGNTIYF
-	-	TRBV5-1	TRBJ1-2	TGCGCCAGCAGCTTGACCGGGGCTTCCTATGGCTACACCTTC	CASSLTGASYGYTF
few	-	TRBV7-2	TRBJ2-3	TGTGCCAGCAGCTCAACTCCTACAGATACGCAGTATTTT	CASSSTPTDTQYF
few	TRBD1	TRBV18	TRBJ1-1	TGTGCCAGCTCACCGACAGGGGCGGACACTGAAGCTTTCTTT	CASSPTGADTEAFF
-	TRBD1	TRBV5-1	TRBJ2-1	TGCGCCAGCAGCTTCGACGACAGGGGGCTTAATGAGCAGTTCTTC	CASSFDDRGLNEQFF
-	-	TRBV9	TRBJ2-7	TGTGCCAGCAGCGTGCTCGGGGGCGAGCAGTACTTC	CASSVLGGEQYF
few	TRBD1	TRBV3-1	TRBJ2-5	TGTGCCAGCAGCCATTGGGACAGGGTGGGACAAGAGACCCAGTACTTC	CASSHWDRVGQETQYF
many	-	TRBV7-3	TRBJ1-1	TGTGCCAGCAGCTTATCGCAGGGAGCCACTGAAGCTTTCTTT	CASSLSQGATEAFF
few	-	TRBV27	TRBJ1-1	TGTGCCAGCAGTTTGCAGTTTGGGGACACTGAAGCTTTCTTT	CASSLQFGDTEAFF
-	-	TRBV5-1	TRBJ2-3	TGCGCCAGCAGCTTGGTCCAGGGGAGCACAGATACGCAGTATTTT	CASSLVQGSTDTQYF
-	-	TRBV12-3/TRBV12-4	TRBJ2-3	TGTGCCAGCAGTTTTGGGCAAACAGATACGCAGTATTTT	CASSFGQTDTQYF
-	-	TRBV7-2	TRBJ1-1	TGTGCCAGCCTGGGGAGTAGCGGCATGAACACTGAAGCTTTCTTT	CASLGSSGMNTEAFF
-	-	TRBV7-2	TRBJ2-5	TGTGCCAGCAGTACTATCGGGGAGACCCAGTACTTC	CASSTIGETQYF
few	-	TRBV28	TRBJ2-3	TGTGCCAGCAGTTTAAGAGCTTACTGGGGGCCAGATACGCAGTATTTT	CASSLRAYWGPDTQYF
few	-	TRBV6-2/TRBV6-3	TRBJ1-6	TGTGCCAGCAGCAGAACTCAGGACAGCTATAATTCACCCCTCCACTTT	CASSRTQDSYNSPLHF
-	TRBD2	TRBV12-3/TRBV12-4	TRBJ2-3	TGTGCCAGCAGAAGGGACTACCCAGATACGCAGTATTTT	CASRRDYPDTQYF
few	-	TRBV7-9	TRBJ1-4	TGTGCCAGCAGCTTATCGGACCTCGAAAAACTGTTTTTT	CASSLSDLEKLFF
many	-	TRBV3-1	TRBJ1-1	TGTGCCAGCAGCCAAATGGCGTGGAACACTGAAGCTTTCTTT	CASSQMAWNTEAFF
many	-	TRBV7-2	TRBJ1-1	TGTGCCAGCAGCCTCGCGGGGTTGGGGTGGGCGAACACTGAAGCTTTCTTT	CASSLAGLGWANTEAFF
-	-	TRBV20-1	TRBJ2-7	TGCAGTGCTGCCGACAGAGGAGATTTCTACGAGCAGTACTTC	CSAADRGDFYEQYF